The subject of this entry is one T cell receptor beta chain. The antigen remains undetermined. These data are taken from a study of beta chain features in type 1 diabetes. Sequenced material consisted of expressed TCRB transcripts (all of the isolated RNA was reverse transcribed). Naive, central memory and regulatory T cell samples produced a mean of about 3.5 million reads. Repertoires were generated with immunoSEQ multiplex PCR, while TCRdb's copy carries only in-frame clones and drops some. Of 550,000 to 850,000 clones listed, roughly 12% are singletons. Whole-study findings and limits: Among all four CD4+ subsets, Type 1 diabetes patients had TCRB CDR3s that were moderately but significantly shorter. Here, the possible influence of HLA type (on TCRB rearrangement) remained unresolved. Naive, central memory and Treg TCRB repertoires seemed to resemble each other more closely in patients than they did in healthy donors.

Every donor had blood drawn once into heparin, roughly 0.11 L on average. Germline CDR1 and CDR2: SQVTM and ANQGSEA. Trimming removed 2 bases from V and 5 bases from J, with 12 bases in between. This CDR3 comprises 13 residues. Sequenced input: naive CD4+ T cells from blood. The chain combines TRBV29-1 with TRBJ1-1; D remains ambiguous. This TCR came from a man between 18 and 29 years old with type 1 diabetes. The CDR3 reads CSVESYFGTEAFF. CDR3 bases: TGCAGCGTTGAATCCTATTTTGGGACTGAAGCTTTCTTT.